A single sample gave rise to the 19 T cell receptor beta chains below, sequenced in a study of T cell responses to AZD1222 COVID-19 vaccine. Data came from immunoSEQ multiplex PCR; TCRdb stores just in-frame clones and leaves some out. The sample consists of over 150,000 clones, approximately 90% of them appearing once. The sample here was peripheral blood, taken 28 days after the second AZD1222 dose. These receptor sequences come from an adult who received the AZD1222 COVID-19 vaccine.

J is TRBJ1-2 and V is TRBV7-9, with a weak D call TRBD1 (5 bases). This CDR3 contains 17 residues. V lost 2 bases and J lost 6, with 22 bases in between. CDR1 and CDR2 from the germline V gene are SEHNR and FQNEAQ (reference sequence). CDR3 nucleotides: TGTGCCAGCAGCTTAACCGGACAAGAAGTGAAGAGTCATGGCTACACCTTC. Encoded protein: CASSLTGQEVKSHGYTF.

The V call is TRBV6-1, the J call TRBJ1-4, with D possibly matching TRBD1 (6 bases). Germline lookup yields CDR1 MNHNS and CDR2 SASEGT. The CDR3 has 15 amino acids. V was shortened by 3 bases and J by 5 bases, with 13 bases between the two germline ends. CDR3 in amino acids: CASSDGAGVNEKLFF. For the CDR3, the DNA is TGTGCCAGCAGTGACGGGGCAGGGGTGAATGAAAAACTGTTTTTT.

This chain uses TRBV10-3 with TRBJ1-1; D is undetermined. The CDR3 is 14 amino acids. V was shortened by 9 bases and J by 0 bases, with 14 bases between the two germline ends. CDR1 and CDR2 (germline): ENHRY, SYGVKD. For the CDR3, the DNA is TGTGCCATTTCCCCTTCAGGAATGAACACTGAAGCTTTCTTT. Amino acid sequence: CAISPSGMNTEAFF.

The chain is built from TRBV11-3 and TRBJ2-5, with D perhaps matching TRBD1 or TRBD2 (5 bases each). CDR1 and CDR2 from the germline V gene are SGHNT and YENEEA. CDR3 length: 13 residues. Trimming stripped 5 bases from V and 2 bases from J, with 9 bases between. The CDR3 region has the DNA TGTGCCAGCAGCCCGGGACCTCAAGAGACCCAGTACTTC. Protein sequence: CASSPGPQETQYF.

The CDR3 reads CASSFPMTGTSQPQHF. CDR3 coding DNA: TGTGCCAGCAGTTTCCCTATGACAGGGACAAGTCAGCCCCAGCATTTT. The chain employs TRBV6-5 and TRBJ1-5; TRBD1 agrees at 7 bases. In germline, CDR1 is MNHEY, CDR2 SVGAGI. Trimming took 4 bases from V and 6 from J; bases not matched to a gene: 12. The CDR3 runs 16 residues.

This clone was found a few times. The chain links TRBV11-2 to TRBJ2-5; 9 nucleotides agree with TRBD2. The CDR3 is 16 amino acids. After removal of 5 bases from V and 4 bases from J, the junction contained 11 bases not matched to a gene. Per germline, CDR1 SGHAT and CDR2 FQNNGV. The CDR3 DNA sequence: TGTGCCAGCAGCCCCTTGGCGGGGGGGCTCGGAGAGACCCAGTACTTC. Translation: CASSPLAGGLGETQYF.

The chain combines TRBV7-9 with TRBJ1-1; no clear D gene. The CDR3 extends over 15 amino acids. V was pared by 2 bases and J by 4 bases, with 14 bases between. Germline-derived CDR1 and CDR2 are SEHNR and FQNEAQ (reference sequence). As DNA, the CDR3 is TGTGCCAGCAGCTTATCTGAATGGCCGGGCACTGAAGCTTTCTTT. Protein product: CASSLSEWPGTEAFF.

The chain employs TRBV18 and TRBJ1-1; TRBD1 agrees at 7 bases. There are 14 residues in the CDR3. Germline V CDR1 and CDR2: KGHSH, LQKENI. The J segment lost 5 bases and the V segment lost 4 bases, leaving 7 bases of the junction unmatched. The CDR3 DNA reads TGTGCCAGCTCACTTGACAGGGCACCAACTGAAGCTTTCTTT. This sequence encodes CASSLDRAPTEAFF.

The V call is TRBV7-2, the J call TRBJ2-5, with D uncertain. Trimming took off 1 base at V and 1 base at J, with 16 bases between the two ends. This CDR3 is built from 17 residues. CDR1 is SGHTA, CDR2 FQGNSA, per germline. The CDR3 loop reads CASSLGRRTDIQETQYF. The DNA of the CDR3 is TGTGCCAGCAGCTTAGGGCGCAGGACGGATATCCAAGAGACCCAGTACTTC. Full variable domain (remainder filled in from reference TRBV7-2 and TRBJ2-5): GAGVSQSPSNKVTEKGKDVELRCDPISGHTALYWYRQSLGQGLEFLIYFQGNSAPDKSGLPSDRFSAERTGGSVSTLTIQRTQQEDSAVYLCASSLGRRTDIQETQYFGPGTRLLVL.

In DNA form, the CDR3 reads TGTGCCAGCAGCCAACAGGGGTTAACCCATCAGCCCCAGCATTTT. This gives the protein CASSQQGLTHQPQHF. The gene calls are TRBV3-1 (or the pseudogene TRBV3-2) and TRBJ1-5; weak D call: TRBD1 (6 bases). The CDR3 covers 15 residues. V dropped 2 bases and J dropped 5 bases, with 13 bases sitting between them. From germline, CDR1 is LGHDT and CDR2 YNNKEL (reference sequence).

The chain joins TRBV6-5 to TRBJ1-1; no clear D gene. V was shortened by 5 bases and J by 3 bases, with 10 bases between the two germline ends. The CDR3 runs to 13 residues. Germline-derived CDR1 and CDR2 are MNHEY and SVGAGI. The CDR3 reads CASSQNPYTEAFF. DNA of the CDR3: TGTGCCAGCAGTCAGAATCCCTACACTGAAGCTTTCTTT.

V usage is TRBV6-1 and J usage is TRBJ1-3, with D maybe TRBD1 (5 bases). The germline V and J ends were trimmed by 4 bases and 0 bases, with 13 bases remaining between them. The CDR3 is 16 amino acids. Per the germline V gene, CDR1 is MNHNS and CDR2 is SASEGT. The CDR3 DNA reads TGTGCCAGCAGTGTCAGGGAGGGGAGCTCTGGAAACACCATATATTTT. As protein: CASSVREGSSGNTIYF.

The chain recombines TRBV3-1 (or the pseudogene TRBV3-2) with TRBJ1-2; D is unresolved. The CDR3 is 15 residues long. Germline V CDR1 and CDR2: LGHDT, YNNKEL (reference sequence). Trimming took off 1 base at V and 4 bases at J, with 13 bases between the two ends. CDR3 loop: CASSQVEVRGYGYTF. The CDR3 DNA is TGTGCCAGCAGCCAAGTAGAGGTCCGTGGCTATGGCTACACCTTC.

This clone was counted a few times. The chain links TRBV4-3 to TRBJ2-7; a weak D match, TRBD1 (5 bases). The V end lost 3 bases, the J end lost 2 bases, and 11 bases lay between the germline ends. The CDR3 is 14 residues long. Germline V gene data show CDR1 as LGHNA and CDR2 as YSLEER. The CDR3, as DNA: TGCGCCAGCAGCCATTACGACAGCCCCTACGAGCAGTACTTC. The encoded protein is CASSHYDSPYEQYF.

The gene calls are TRBV24-1 and TRBJ2-7; D unclear. CDR1 is KGHDR, CDR2 SFDVKD, per germline. Trimming took 0 bases from V and 4 from J, leaving 12 bases between them. The CDR3 length is 15 residues. This CDR3 reads CATSDLLPGAYEQYF. CDR3 sequence (DNA): TGTGCCACCAGTGATTTGCTACCAGGAGCTTACGAGCAGTACTTC.

The V call is TRBV4-1, the J call TRBJ1-2; weak D call: TRBD1 (5 bases). Deletions cut 4 bases from V and 5 bases from J, with 17 bases between. This CDR3 spans 15 amino acids. Germline lookup yields CDR1 MGHRA and CDR2 YSYEKL. CDR3 sequence reads: CASSLEAGGDYGYTF. CDR3 in DNA: TGCGCCAGCAGCCTGGAGGCCGGGGGGGATTATGGCTACACCTTC.

This clone has only a few counts. The rearrangement links TRBV5-4 to TRBJ1-4; no clear D. Per germline, CDR1 SGHNT and CDR2 YYREEE (reference sequence). The V and J ends lost 4 bases and 7 bases respectively, with 14 bases between them. The CDR3 totals 14 residues. The CDR3 sequence is CASSETGRGEKLFF. CDR3 nucleotides: TGTGCCAGCAGCGAAACGGGGAGAGGTGAAAAACTGTTTTTT. The whole variable domain, remainder taken from reference TRBV5-4 and TRBJ1-4, is ETGVTQSPTHLIKTRGQQVTLRCSSQSGHNTVSWYQQALGQGPQFIFQYYREEENGRGNFPPRFSGLQFPNYSSELNVNALELDDSALYLCASSETGRGEKLFFGSGTQLSVL.

The chain links TRBV5-4 to TRBJ1-2; no reliable D call. Germline values: CDR1 SGHNT, CDR2 YYREEE (reference sequence). V was clipped by 3 bases and J by 0 bases, with 9 bases between them. CDR3 size: 14 residues. The CDR3 region has the DNA TGTGCCAGCAGCTCGGACCAAACTAACTATGGCTACACCTTC. It yields the protein CASSSDQTNYGYTF.

V usage is TRBV27 and J usage is TRBJ1-6; tentatively, D is TRBD1 (5 bases). V was cut by 3 bases and J by 5 bases, with 11 bases left in between. The length of the CDR3 is 15 residues. Germline-derived CDR1 and CDR2 are MNHEY and SMNVEV (reference sequence). The CDR3 is CASSLRGHNNSPLHF. CDR3 coding DNA: TGTGCCAGCAGTTTGAGAGGACACAATAATTCACCCCTCCACTTT.